One T cell receptor (beta chain) is described in this entry. The antigen it recognizes is unknown. No clone much larger than this one lies a single base away; base qualities are absent. In the germline V gene (reference sequence), CDR1 corresponds to LNHDA and CDR2 to SQIVND. V lost 7 bases and J lost 0 bases; the stretch between them is 15 bases long. The CDR3 sequence holds 15 residues, the cysteine and phenylalanine included. Of the read, only the CDR3 DNA is kept; its 45 bases are in frame from base 1. This specimen comes from a study of blood T cell repertoires in COVID-19 (dated by TCRdb to 2018 to 2021). Broadly, across the study: The collaborator samples originated in the United States, Italy and Spain and spanned the acute and convalescent phases of COVID-19. The prospective study material was composed of cDNA or gDNA derived from T cells, B-cell-depleted T cells, or PBMCs. Deeply sampled blood TCRbeta repertoires from subjects exposed to, actively infected with, or recovered from COVID-19 were included in the dataset. A freely available public database, intended as a resource for researchers studying the immune response to SARS-CoV-2, is where the repertoires were released. The samples were drawn from the first 160 participants of the ongoing ImmuneRACE study and from under 1,500 subjects provided by 6 global collaborators. A de-identified subject ID, COVID-19 status, age in years and sex were almost always included in the sample metadata. Where HLA class I and class II types were available, the types were taken from metadata supplied by the sample provider, not from assay-based typing. Broader findings and caveats from the paper: The amount of clinical and demographic metadata varied by source and participant and was provided uncurated.

TCRbeta CDR3 regions were amplified from genomic DNA by means of the immunoSEQ Assay, a bias-controlled multiplex PCR. Concerning the study's data processing: Within the assay, amplification of reference gene primers was used to estimate how many nucleated cells each sample contained. Sequence reads were collapsed and filtered to measure the absolute abundance of every unique TCRbeta CDR3 rearrangement. Productive Simpson clonality was computed per sample as the square root of Simpson's diversity index over productive rearrangements. As stored in TCRdb, this immuneACCESS dataset retains in-frame rearrangements with V and J assigned. A fraction of the clones does not appear; measured against another copy, unresolved V genes explain less than half of the discrepancy, and the remainder lacks a known reason. That table supplies the V and J calls and clone size; D and trimming were determined from the DNA. The sample yields about 80,000 clones; about 70% were counted once. The ten largest account for roughly 5.6% of the sample.

Each collaborating institution followed its own protocols to collect whole blood in K2EDTA tubes. For TCRbeta analysis, collaborator samples were shipped as frozen whole blood, as isolated PBMCs, or as DNA extracted from either sample type. The sample comprised peripheral blood. The rearrangement combines TRBV19 with TRBJ1-1; the D gene cannot be resolved reliably. The source of this sequence is a man in his fifties with active or convalescent COVID-19. The bases read TGTGCCAGTAATCGGGCGGGCCTTCTGAACACTGAAGCTTTCTTT. This is translated as CASNRAGLLNTEAFF.